Sequencing of this T cell receptor (beta chain) was carried out in a study of long-term antiretroviral therapy in people with HIV. Looking at the study overall: The 2015 immediate-ART recommendation came about a decade after the earliest samples.

Points from the study as a whole: Collection of the blood took place between the mid-2000s and the late 2010s. The ART regimens in use then may have been less effective than current ones. The repertoire was dominated at all time points by clones expanded before ART.

A remark on this clone: Its antigen is unidentified.

The length of the CDR3 is 15 residues. The germline V gene encodes CDR1 SEHNR and CDR2 FQNEAQ (reference sequence). The V end was cut by 4 bases, the J end by 2 bases, with 14 bases between. The assay used was immunoSEQ (version v3.0), run at survey level. Measured with immunoSEQ multiplex PCR; TCRdb has only the in-frame clones, and not every one. The sample has just over 35,000 clones, over 70% seen once; the top ten hold around 6.3%. Each sample contained roughly 0.85-11 million cryopreserved PBMC, thawed before DNA extraction. The sample was unsorted PBMCs, taken 0.6 years after starting antiretroviral therapy. The chain employs TRBV7-9 and TRBJ1-1; D is uncertain. The TCR sequence derives from a man aged 18 to 35 with HIV. CDR3 nucleotide sequence: TGTGCCAGCAGCTCGGCCCCGATTATAAACACTGAAGCTTTCTTT. It encodes CASSSAPIINTEAFF.